One and the same sample provided the 9 T cell receptor beta chains below, sequenced in a study of blood T cells in healthy people across ages (dated by TCRdb to the mid-2010s). To prepare the library, 5' RACE was applied. The listed sequencing device is Illumina HiSeq 2500. A second PCR of about 6 to 11 cycles was performed with a sample-barcoded 5' primer and a J-beta primer mix. TCRdb handled the public reads itself, with Q25 trimming in fastp and clone calling in MiXCR, and kept productive beta chains. Records with the same CDR3 protein are collapsed into one entry carrying the most frequent genes and DNA. Recorded for this sample are roughly 790,000 distinct CDR3 sequences; roughly 41% of them occurred a single time. 20% to 25% of the sample comes from the top ten. The sequencing sample was made of blood. The receptors stem from a woman aged 55-70 years in good health.

The rearrangement links TRBV29-1 to TRBJ1-1, with 11 positions matching TRBD1. The CDR3 totals 15 residues. With 6 bases clipped from V and 0 bases from J, the junction kept 6 bases outside the gene matches. Per germline, CDR1 SQVTM and CDR2 ANQGSEA. CDR3 nucleotides: TGCAGCGTCGGACAGGGGGCGCATGTGAACACTGAAGCTTTCTTT. Translation gives CSVGQGAHVNTEAFF.

The gene calls are TRBV28 and TRBJ2-2; D is ambiguous. The V and J ends lost 6 bases and 1 base respectively, with 9 bases between them. This CDR3 region has 14 residues. CDR1 and CDR2 (germline): MDHEN, SYDVKM. The CDR3 DNA reads as TGTGCCAGCAGACTAAACCGGAACACCGGGGAGCTGTTTTTT. Translating gives CASRLNRNTGELFF.

A few counts support this clonotype. The chain joins TRBV2 to TRBJ2-3; possible D gene TRBD2, 5 bases. Germline CDR1 and CDR2: SNHLY and FYNNEI. The CDR3 loop spans 14 amino acids. V shed 6 bases and J shed 3 bases, with 13 bases lying between them. DNA for the CDR3: TGTGCCAGCAGGACTAAGGAAGTAACAGATACGCAGTATTTT. The encoded protein is CASRTKEVTDTQYF.

This clonotype has a handful of counts. The chain has TRBV10-3 and TRBJ2-5; D is tentatively TRBD1 or TRBD2 (6 bases each). The CDR3 length is 13 residues. V was clipped by 2 bases and J by 5 bases, with 9 bases between them. Germline assignment: CDR1 ENHRY and CDR2 SYGVKD. This chain's CDR3 is CAISELGGETQYF. CDR3 in DNA: TGTGCCATCAGTGAGCTAGGGGGGGAGACCCAGTACTTC.

V is TRBV20-1 and J is TRBJ2-3, with 11 bases identical to TRBD2. This CDR3 has 15 residues. Germline CDR1 DFQATT, CDR2 SNEGSKA (reference sequence). Trimming at V came to 3 bases and at J to 7 bases, leaving 9 bases not matched to a gene. The CDR3 DNA sequence: TGCAGTGCTAGCGCATTGACTAGCGGGGATTATACGCAGTATTTT. Its protein is CSASALTSGDYTQYF.

A few counts support this clonotype. The chain combines TRBV20-1 with TRBJ2-1; 9 bases agree with TRBD2. The length of the CDR3 is 16 residues. The J segment lost 4 bases and the V segment lost 3 bases, leaving 10 bases of the junction unmatched. Germline CDR1 and CDR2: DFQATT and SNEGSKA (reference sequence). DNA for the CDR3: TGCAGTGCTAGGGGGGCTAGCGGGGATCTTTACAATGAGCAGTTCTTC. It codes for CSARGASGDLYNEQFF.

This clonotype was recorded a few times. The chain employs TRBV20-1 and TRBJ2-1; 9 nucleotides match TRBD2. V lost 5 bases and J lost 0; bases outside the gene matches: 5. The CDR3 covers 15 residues. Germline values: CDR1 DFQATT, CDR2 SNEGSKA (reference sequence). DNA for the CDR3: TGCAGTGCTTTTCGTAGCGGGAGCTCCTACAATGAGCAGTTCTTC. Encoded protein: CSAFRSGSSYNEQFF.

The chain recombines TRBV20-1 with TRBJ2-6; a possible D gene is TRBD2 (5 bases). This CDR3 comprises 17 residues. Germline-derived CDR1 and CDR2 are DFQATT and SNEGSKA (reference sequence). The ends were cut back, 0 bases at V and 1 base at J, with 13 bases in the middle. As DNA, the CDR3 is TGCAGTGCTAGAGATGGCAGGACTCAATCTGGGGCCAACGTCCTGACTTTC. This encodes CSARDGRTQSGANVLTF.

V is TRBV20-1 and J is TRBJ1-1; 7 bases match TRBD1. This CDR3 has 13 residues. Per the germline V gene, CDR1 is DFQATT and CDR2 is SNEGSKA (reference sequence). The V segment lost 6 bases and the J segment 0 bases; nucleotides outside the gene matches: 4. CDR3 sequence (DNA): TGCAGTGCCAGCAGGGGGTTGAACACTGAAGCTTTCTTT. Amino acids: CSASRGLNTEAFF.